The 8 T cell receptor beta chains below all came from one sample that was sequenced in a study of lymphopenia after photon versus proton radiotherapy. Some clones are missing from TCRdb's copy, which holds only in-frame ones; the method was immunoSEQ multiplex PCR. The sample records roughly 25,000 clones, more than 75% being singletons. Sequences were derived from peripheral blood, sampled from a patient treated with photon-based radiotherapy. These receptors were taken from a woman in her forties or fifties with cholangiocarcinoma.

V is TRBV2 and J is TRBJ2-1, with a tentative D call TRBD2 (6 bases). CDR3 length: 20 residues. V was cut by 0 bases and J by 0 bases, with 21 bases left in between. The germline V gene has CDR1 SNHLY and CDR2 FYNNEI. The CDR3 DNA follows: TGTGCCAGCAGTGAAGCACGGGACTGGAGGCCTATTAGCTCCTACAATGAGCAGTTCTTC. Residues: CASSEARDWRPISSYNEQFF.

The chain recombines TRBV30 with TRBJ2-1; 7 nucleotides match TRBD2. The ends lost 0 bases at V and 6 bases at J; junction bases unmatched: 5. The CDR3 is made up of 14 amino acids. CDR1 is GTSNPN and CDR2 is SVGIG in the germline V gene (reference sequence). The CDR3 DNA is TGTGCCTGGAGTGTTGGGACTAACCTCAATGAGCAGTTCTTC. Amino acids: CAWSVGTNLNEQFF.

V gene TRBV4-3 combines with J gene TRBJ1-1; no clear D gene. Germline V lookup: CDR1 LGHNA, CDR2 YSLEER. The CDR3 has 14 amino acids. Deletions cut 0 bases from V and 1 base from J, with 6 bases between. The CDR3 nucleotides read TGCGCCAGCAGCCAAGAGACGGCGAACACTGAAGCTTTCTTT. Residues: CASSQETANTEAFF.

This clone was detected only a few times. V is TRBV9 and J is TRBJ1-3, with 8 positions matching TRBD1. V lost 0 bases to trimming and J lost 8 bases; unmatched junction nucleotides: 7. From germline, CDR1 is SGDLS and CDR2 YYNGEE. CDR3 length equals 15 residues. The CDR3 here is CASSVVGTGGDTIYF. CDR3 nucleotides: TGTGCCAGCAGCGTAGTGGGGACAGGTGGCGACACCATATATTTT. The variable domain in full, with the rest retrieved from reference TRBV9 and TRBJ1-3, is DSGVTQTPKHLITATGQRVTLRCSPRSGDLSVYWYQQSLDQGLQFLIQYYNGEERAKGNILERFSAQQFPDLHSELNLSSLELGDSALYFCASSVVGTGGDTIYFGEGSWLTVV.

The chain carries TRBV2 and TRBJ2-1; possibly TRBD1 for D (5 bases). Trimming left V 6 bases short and J 6 bases short, with 15 bases between. Germline V lookup: CDR1 SNHLY, CDR2 FYNNEI. The CDR3 loop spans 14 amino acids. The chain's CDR3 is CASRGQGVGNEQFF. CDR3 sequence (DNA): TGTGCCAGCAGGGGGCAGGGCGTTGGCAATGAGCAGTTCTTC.

The chain recombines TRBV10-1 with TRBJ1-2, with D perhaps TRBD1 (5 bases). This CDR3 has 14 residues. Germline V gene lookup returns CDR1 WNHNN and CDR2 SYGVQD (reference sequence). V was trimmed by 0 bases and J by 8 bases, leaving 13 bases between them. The CDR3 region has the DNA TGCGCCAGCAGTGAGTCGACAGAGGTGGGCGGCTACACCTTC. Amino acids: CASSESTEVGGYTF.

The rearrangement joins TRBV5-1 to TRBJ1-2, with a tentative D call TRBD1 (6 bases). Germline CDR1 is SGHRS and CDR2 is YFSETQ. The CDR3 sequence is 16 residues long. The ends were cut back, 4 bases at V and 4 bases at J, with 20 bases in the middle. The CDR3 loop is CASSGGGLESFYGYTF. CDR3 nucleotide sequence: TGCGCCAGCAGCGGTGGGGGGCTCGAATCCTTCTATGGCTACACCTTC.

The V and J genes are TRBV9 and TRBJ2-6; D possibly matches TRBD1 or TRBD2 (5 bases each). CDR1 is SGDLS, CDR2 YYNGEE, per germline. Trimming pared 4 bases from V and 0 bases from J, leaving 17 bases between. CDR3 size: 18 residues. Here the CDR3 reads CASSMNRDPSSGANVLTF. The CDR3 DNA reads TGTGCCAGCAGCATGAACCGGGACCCGAGCTCTGGGGCCAACGTCCTGACTTTC.